This paragraph covers one TCR beta chain sequence. Its antigen is still unknown. Per-base qualities were not stored, and no clone one base away is much larger. PBMC libraries used mostly approximately 0.5 ug of input genomic DNA for deep sequencing, with six replicates per sample. Following the manufacturer's instructions, the team built TCRbeta libraries using the immunoSEQ hsTCRbeta kit. Sequencing of the completed libraries took place using an Illumina NovaSeq 6000 S4 flow cell after they had been pooled to around 2.7 nM. The published analysis was carried out like this. Raw data preprocessing and quality control were performed with the immunoSEQ Analyzer. The analysis was restricted to productive rearrangements, with each unique CDR3 amino acid sequence defining a clonotype. Repertoire clonality was estimated as the Gini-Simpson index, computed with the R package tcR. Gini indices were compared with Student's t test, and associations with tumor size change were assessed by Pearson correlation. The immuneACCESS repertoire file appears here via TCRdb, limited to in-frame rearrangements. These files lack a portion of the clones; in checked studies, under half of the deficit traces to unresolved V genes, and the cause of the others is not known. V and J calls and clone size follow that table, whereas D and trimming were derived from the DNA. The sample table contains around 6,900 clones; only one count was recorded for roughly 69% of them. About 3.1% of the sample belongs to the ten largest clones.

This sample was taken from a study of neoadjuvant anti-PD-1 for oral cavity cancer (dated by TCRdb to 2020 to 2023). About the study as a whole: Before undergoing curative-intent surgical resection, most patients got three to four biweekly nivolumab doses at 3 mg/kg. The parent correlative cohort had 12 patients and a response rate of 33%. Patients without progression received a fourth nivolumab dose around day 43 and underwent definitive surgical resection on days 50-56. Under RECIST 1.1, patients with complete response, partial response or stable disease were classed as responders, and patients with progression were classed as non-responders. What the study reported, not specific to this receptor: After neoadjuvant nivolumab, T cell clonality (Gini index) in PBMCs was significantly higher in non-responders than in responders. Higher pretreatment blood TCRbeta clonality and lower post-treatment tumor TCRbeta clonality were correlated with higher pretreatment blood Treg/Th17 ratios. TCR analyses included only three patients per response group, and the authors called for larger cohorts for validation.

For CDR1 and CDR2, the germline V gene lists LGHNT and FRNRAP. Trimming takes 1 base from V and 10 bases from J, and the germline ends sit 23 bases apart. Counted from cysteine to phenylalanine, this CDR3 has 17 amino acids. Only CDR3 DNA is held: 51 bases, read in frame from base 1. Sample time point, as interpreted from the label and publication: before neoadjuvant nivolumab. Patients were newly diagnosed with stage II-IVA oral cavity squamous cell carcinoma and had received no prior systemic or radiation treatment. The cohort was composed of patients with HPV-negative, locally advanced oral cavity squamous cell carcinoma. Peripheral blood mononuclear cells were analyzed directly and were not maintained or expanded in culture. Samples came from a longitudinal correlative study of a single-arm phase II trial of neoadjuvant nivolumab in oral cavity squamous cell carcinoma. Genomic DNA-based TCRbeta sequencing was performed on subject-matched pre- and post-treatment PBMCs and tumors from three responders and three non-responders. Peripheral blood mononuclear cells were collected once before nivolumab treatment and again after treatment, at the time of surgery. The Maxwell RSC DNA from Cells kit was used to extract genomic DNA from PBMCs.

The rearranged chain carries TRBV12-5 and TRBJ2-1, with the D call perhaps TRBD1 or TRBD2, each one matching 5 bases. This clonotype originated in a person aged 35-79 years with oral cavity squamous cell carcinoma. Sequencing used PBMCs, obtained before nivolumab (anti-PD-1) treatment. CDR3 protein: CASGLARSGTPMREQFF. The bases read TGTGCTAGTGGTTTGGCCAGATCCGGGACCCCGATGAGGGAGCAGTTCTTC.